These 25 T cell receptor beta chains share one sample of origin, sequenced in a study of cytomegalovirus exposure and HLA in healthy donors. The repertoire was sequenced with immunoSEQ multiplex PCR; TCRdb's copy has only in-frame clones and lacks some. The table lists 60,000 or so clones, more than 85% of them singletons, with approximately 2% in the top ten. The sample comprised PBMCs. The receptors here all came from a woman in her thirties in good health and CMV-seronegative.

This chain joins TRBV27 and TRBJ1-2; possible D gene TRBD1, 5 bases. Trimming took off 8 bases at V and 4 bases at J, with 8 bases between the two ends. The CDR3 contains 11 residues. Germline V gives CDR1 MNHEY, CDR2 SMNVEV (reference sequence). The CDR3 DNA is TGTGCCAGCCGGGGGGGCTATGGCTACACCTTC. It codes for CASRGGYGYTF.

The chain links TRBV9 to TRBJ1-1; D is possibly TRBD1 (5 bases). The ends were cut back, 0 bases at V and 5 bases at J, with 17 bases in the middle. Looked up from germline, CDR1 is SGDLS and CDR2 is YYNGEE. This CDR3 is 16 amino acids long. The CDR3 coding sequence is TGTGCCAGCAGCGTAGGCCCAACAGGTTCCGGTACTGAAGCTTTCTTT. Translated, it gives CASSVGPTGSGTEAFF.

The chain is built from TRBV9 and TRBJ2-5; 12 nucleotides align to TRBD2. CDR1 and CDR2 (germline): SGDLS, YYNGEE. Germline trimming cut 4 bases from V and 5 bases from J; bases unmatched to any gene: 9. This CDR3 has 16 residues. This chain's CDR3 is CASSPHRTSGDETQYF. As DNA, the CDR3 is TGTGCCAGCAGCCCGCACAGGACTAGCGGGGATGAGACCCAGTACTTC.

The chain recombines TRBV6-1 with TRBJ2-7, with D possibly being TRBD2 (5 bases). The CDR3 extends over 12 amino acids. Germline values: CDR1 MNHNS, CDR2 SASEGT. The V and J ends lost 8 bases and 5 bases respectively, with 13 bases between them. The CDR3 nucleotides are TGTGCCAGCCCCGGGGATAGCGACGAGCAGTACTTC. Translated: CASPGDSDEQYF.

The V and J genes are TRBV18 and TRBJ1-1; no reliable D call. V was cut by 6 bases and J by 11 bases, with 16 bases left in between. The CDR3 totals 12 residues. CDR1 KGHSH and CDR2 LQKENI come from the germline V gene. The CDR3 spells CASSLGMGKAFF. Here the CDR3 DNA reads TGTGCCAGCTCCCTCGGGATGGGTAAGGCTTTCTTT.

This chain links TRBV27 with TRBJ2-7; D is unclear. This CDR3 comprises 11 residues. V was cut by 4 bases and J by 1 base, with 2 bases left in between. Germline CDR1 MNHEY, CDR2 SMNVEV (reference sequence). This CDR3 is CASSSSYEQYF. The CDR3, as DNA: TGTGCCAGCAGTTCGTCCTACGAGCAGTACTTC.

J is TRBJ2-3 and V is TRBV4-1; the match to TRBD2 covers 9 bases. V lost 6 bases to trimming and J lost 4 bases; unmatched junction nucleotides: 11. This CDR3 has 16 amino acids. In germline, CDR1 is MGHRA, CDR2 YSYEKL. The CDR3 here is CASRQTIAGAPDTQYF. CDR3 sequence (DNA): TGCGCCAGCAGGCAAACGATAGCGGGAGCCCCAGATACGCAGTATTTT.

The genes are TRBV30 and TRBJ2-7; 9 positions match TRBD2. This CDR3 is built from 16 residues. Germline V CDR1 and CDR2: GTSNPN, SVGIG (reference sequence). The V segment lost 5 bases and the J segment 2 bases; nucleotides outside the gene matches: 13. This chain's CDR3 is CAWGKEGGRAPYEQYF. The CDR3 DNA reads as TGTGCCTGGGGGAAGGAAGGCGGGAGGGCCCCCTACGAGCAGTACTTC.

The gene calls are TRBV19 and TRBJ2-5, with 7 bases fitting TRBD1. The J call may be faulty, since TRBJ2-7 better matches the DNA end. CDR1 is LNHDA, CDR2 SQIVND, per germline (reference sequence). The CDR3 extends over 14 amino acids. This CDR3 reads CASSIGQGVSEQYF. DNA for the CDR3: TGTGCCAGTAGTATAGGACAGGGAGTGAGCGAGCAGTACTTC.

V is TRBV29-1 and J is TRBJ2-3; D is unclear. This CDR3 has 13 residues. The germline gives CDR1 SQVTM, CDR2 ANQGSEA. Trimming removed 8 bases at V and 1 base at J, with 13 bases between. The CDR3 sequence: CSLSWQGTDTQYF. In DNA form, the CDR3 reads TGCAGCTTGAGCTGGCAGGGCACAGATACGCAGTATTTT.

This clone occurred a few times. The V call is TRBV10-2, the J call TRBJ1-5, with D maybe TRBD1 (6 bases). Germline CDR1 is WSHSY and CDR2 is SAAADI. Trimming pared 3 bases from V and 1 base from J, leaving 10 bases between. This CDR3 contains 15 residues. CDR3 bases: TGCGCCAGCAGTGAACAGGGAGGGAGCAATCAGCCCCAGCATTTT. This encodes CASSEQGGSNQPQHF.

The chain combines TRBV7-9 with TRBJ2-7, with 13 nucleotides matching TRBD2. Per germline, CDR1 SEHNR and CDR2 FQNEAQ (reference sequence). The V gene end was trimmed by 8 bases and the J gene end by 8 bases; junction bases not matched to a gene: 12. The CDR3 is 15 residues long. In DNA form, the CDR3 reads TGTGCCAGCGGCGCATCAGGACTAGCGGGAGACAAGCAGTACTTC. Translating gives CASGASGLAGDKQYF.

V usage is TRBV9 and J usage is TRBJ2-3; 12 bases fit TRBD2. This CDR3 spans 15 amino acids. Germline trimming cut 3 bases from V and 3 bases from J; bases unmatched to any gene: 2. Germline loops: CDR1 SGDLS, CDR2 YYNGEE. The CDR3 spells CASSATSGRTDTQYF. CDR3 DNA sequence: TGTGCCAGCAGCGCAACTAGCGGGAGGACAGATACGCAGTATTTT.

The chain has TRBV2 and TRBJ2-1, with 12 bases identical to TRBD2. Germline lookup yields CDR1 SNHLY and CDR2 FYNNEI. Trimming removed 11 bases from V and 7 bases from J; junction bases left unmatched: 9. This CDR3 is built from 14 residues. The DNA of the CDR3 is TGTGCCGCCATCCGGCTAGCGGGAGGGAATGAGCAGTTCTTC. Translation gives CAAIRLAGGNEQFF.

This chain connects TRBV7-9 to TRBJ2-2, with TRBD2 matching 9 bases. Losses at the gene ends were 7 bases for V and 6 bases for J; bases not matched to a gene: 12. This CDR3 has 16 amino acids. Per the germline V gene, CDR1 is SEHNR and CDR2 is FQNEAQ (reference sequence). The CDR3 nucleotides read TGTGCCAGCAACACACGGCGGGAGGGAAAGGCCGGGGAGCTGTTTTTT. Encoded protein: CASNTRREGKAGELFF.

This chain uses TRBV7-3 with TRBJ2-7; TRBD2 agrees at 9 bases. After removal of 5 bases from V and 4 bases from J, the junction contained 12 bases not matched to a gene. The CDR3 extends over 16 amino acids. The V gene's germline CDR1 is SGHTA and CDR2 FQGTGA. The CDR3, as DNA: TGTGCCAGCAGCCCCACCGCGACTAGCGGAGGTTACGAGCAGTACTTC. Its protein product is CASSPTATSGGYEQYF.

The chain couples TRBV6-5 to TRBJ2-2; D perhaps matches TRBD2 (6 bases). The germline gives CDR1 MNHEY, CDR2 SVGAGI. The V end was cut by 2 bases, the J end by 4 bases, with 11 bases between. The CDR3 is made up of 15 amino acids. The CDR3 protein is CASSYVGGATGELFF. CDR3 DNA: TGTGCCAGCAGTTACGTCGGGGGTGCCACCGGGGAGCTGTTTTTT.

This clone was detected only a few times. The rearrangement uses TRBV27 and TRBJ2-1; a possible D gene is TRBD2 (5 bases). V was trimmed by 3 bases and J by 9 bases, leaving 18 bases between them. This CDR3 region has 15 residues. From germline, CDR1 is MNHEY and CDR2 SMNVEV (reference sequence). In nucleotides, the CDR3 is TGTGCCAGCAGTTTTAATCCCTCTCCCGCGGGTGAGCAGTTCTTC. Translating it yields CASSFNPSPAGEQFF.

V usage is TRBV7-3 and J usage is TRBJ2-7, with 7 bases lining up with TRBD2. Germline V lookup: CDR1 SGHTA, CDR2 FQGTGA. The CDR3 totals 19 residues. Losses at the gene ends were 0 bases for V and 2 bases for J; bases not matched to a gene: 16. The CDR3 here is CASSLTNPTREGPTYEQYF. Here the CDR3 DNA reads TGTGCCAGCAGCTTAACCAACCCGACGAGGGAGGGTCCCACCTACGAGCAGTACTTC. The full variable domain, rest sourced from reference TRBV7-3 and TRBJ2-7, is GAGVSQTPSNKVTEKGKYVELRCDPISGHTALYWYRQSLGQGPEFLIYFQGTGAADDSGLPNDRFFAVRPEGSVSTLKIQRTERGDSAVYLCASSLTNPTREGPTYEQYFGPGTRLTVT.

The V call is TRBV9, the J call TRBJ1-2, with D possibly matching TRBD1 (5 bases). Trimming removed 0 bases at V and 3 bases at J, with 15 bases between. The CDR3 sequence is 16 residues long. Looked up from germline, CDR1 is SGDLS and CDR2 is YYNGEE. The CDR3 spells CASSVAPGKGHYGYTF. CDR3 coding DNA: TGTGCCAGCAGCGTAGCTCCTGGTAAGGGGCACTATGGCTACACCTTC. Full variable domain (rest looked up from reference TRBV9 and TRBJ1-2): DSGVTQTPKHLITATGQRVTLRCSPRSGDLSVYWYQQSLDQGLQFLIQYYNGEERAKGNILERFSAQQFPDLHSELNLSSLELGDSALYFCASSVAPGKGHYGYTFGSGTRLTVV.

In DNA, the CDR3 is TGCGCCAGCAGGTCCGCCGAGGGTCTCTACAATGAGCAGTTCTTC. As protein: CASRSAEGLYNEQFF. The V gene is TRBV5-1, the J gene TRBJ2-1, with a weak D call TRBD2 (5 bases). CDR3 length: 15 residues. V was shortened by 5 bases and J by 3 bases, with 15 bases between the two germline ends. Germline lookup yields CDR1 SGHRS and CDR2 YFSETQ.

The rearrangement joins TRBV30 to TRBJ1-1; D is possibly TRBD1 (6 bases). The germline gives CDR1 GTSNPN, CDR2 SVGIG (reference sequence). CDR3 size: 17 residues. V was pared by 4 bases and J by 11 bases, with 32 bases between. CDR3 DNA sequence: TGTGCCTGGATAGTGGGTTTCATAAGGGACAACTACCGAGGGGCTTTCTTT. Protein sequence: CAWIVGFIRDNYRGAFF.

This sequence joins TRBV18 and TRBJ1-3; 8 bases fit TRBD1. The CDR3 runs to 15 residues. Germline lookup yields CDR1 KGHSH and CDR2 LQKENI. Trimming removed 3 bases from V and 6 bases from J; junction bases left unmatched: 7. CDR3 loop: CASSPSPDRENTIYF. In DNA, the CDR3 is TGTGCCAGCTCACCCTCACCGGACAGGGAAAACACCATATATTTT. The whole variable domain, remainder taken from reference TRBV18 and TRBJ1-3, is NAGVMQNPRHLVRRRGQEARLRCSPMKGHSHVYWYRQLPEEGLKFMVYLQKENIIDESGMPKERFSAEFPKEGPSILRIQQVVRGDSAAYFCASSPSPDRENTIYFGEGSWLTVV.

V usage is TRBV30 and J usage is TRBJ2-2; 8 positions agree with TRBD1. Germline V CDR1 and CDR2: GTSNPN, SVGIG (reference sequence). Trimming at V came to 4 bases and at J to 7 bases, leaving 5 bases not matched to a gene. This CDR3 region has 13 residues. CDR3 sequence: CAWTGQGLGELFF. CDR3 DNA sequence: TGTGCCTGGACTGGACAGGGCCTCGGGGAGCTGTTTTTT. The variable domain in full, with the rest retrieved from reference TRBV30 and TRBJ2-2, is SQTIHQWPATLVQPVGSPLSLECTVEGTSNPNLYWYRQAAGRGLQLLFYSVGIGQISSEVPQNLSASRPQDRQFILSSKKLLLSDSGFYLCAWTGQGLGELFFGEGSRLTVL.

In nucleotides, the CDR3 is TGTGCCAGCAGCTTAGCTATGGGACAGCGGGAGCAGTACTTC. Its translation: CASSLAMGQREQYF. The genes are TRBV7-2 and TRBJ2-7; 7 bases are shared with TRBD1. Germline CDR1 and CDR2: SGHTA and FQGNSA. The CDR3 is 14 residues long. The J segment lost 7 bases and the V segment lost 0 bases, leaving 6 bases of the junction unmatched.